The 20 T cell receptor beta chains below come from one sample, sequenced in a study of beta chain features in type 1 diabetes. The investigators reverse transcribed all of the isolated RNA, so they sequenced expressed TCRB transcripts. The table came from immunoSEQ multiplex PCR; TCRdb's copy has only in-frame clones and leaves some out. Counted here are 200,000 to 250,000 clones, over 12% occurring once; the ten biggest clones make up more than 0.02%. The specimen was naive CD4+ T cells from blood. These receptors were taken from a middle-aged woman in good health.

Comments on this clone: In the same sample, other DNA sequences code for this CDR3. The chain uses TRBV6-5 and TRBJ2-7, with 8 nucleotides matching TRBD1. The junction had 1 base not matched to a gene; V was cut back by 0 bases and J by 0 bases. This CDR3 has 15 residues. Germline V gives CDR1 MNHEY, CDR2 SVGAGI. This CDR3 reads CASSYSGTGSYEQYF. The CDR3 bases are TGTGCCAGCAGTTACTCGGGGACAGGCTCCTACGAGCAGTACTTC.

This clone was found a few times. CDR3 protein: CASSAQGHIYNEQFF. CDR3 nucleotide sequence: TGTGCCAGCTCAGCACAGGGACACATCTACAATGAGCAGTTCTTC. The rearrangement joins TRBV18 to TRBJ2-1; D may be TRBD1 (6 bases). The ends were cut back, 5 bases at V and 3 bases at J, with 14 bases in the middle. This CDR3 spans 15 amino acids. In germline, CDR1 is KGHSH, CDR2 LQKENI.

This chain joins TRBV6-4 and TRBJ2-3, with 8 bases that match TRBD1. Trimming at V came to 3 bases and at J to 5 bases, leaving 7 bases not matched to a gene. CDR1 is MRHNA and CDR2 is SNTAGT in the germline V gene. The CDR3 consists of 15 residues. CDR3 in amino acids: CASSEEDRERDTQYF. In DNA, the CDR3 is TGTGCCAGCAGTGAAGAGGACAGGGAGAGAGATACGCAGTATTTT.

This clone was seen just once. CDR3: CASSRGQGASTGELFF. CDR3 in DNA: TGTGCCAGTAGTAGGGGACAGGGGGCGAGTACCGGGGAGCTGTTTTTT. The chain recombines TRBV19 with TRBJ2-2, with 12 positions matching TRBD1. This CDR3 comprises 16 residues. CDR1 is LNHDA and CDR2 is SQIVND in the germline V gene (reference sequence). V was clipped by 4 bases and J by 5 bases; unmatched bases: 5.

This clone came up a few times. The CDR3 reads CASSMDINGDEQFF. The CDR3 DNA is TGTGCCAGTAGTATGGACATCAATGGCGATGAGCAGTTCTTC. V gene TRBV19 combines with J gene TRBJ2-1; TRBD1 might be the D (5 bases). The V end lost 3 bases, the J end lost 8 bases, and 14 bases lay between the germline ends. Germline V gives CDR1 LNHDA, CDR2 SQIVND (reference sequence). The CDR3 contains 14 residues.

On this clone itself: The same CDR3 is also encoded by other DNA sequences in this sample. The chain links TRBV11-2 to TRBJ2-1; TRBD2 matches at 9 bases. CDR3 length: 15 residues. Germline V lookup: CDR1 SGHAT, CDR2 FQNNGV. Trimming at V came to 5 bases and at J to 2 bases, leaving 4 bases not matched to a gene. CDR3 nucleotide sequence: TGTGCCAGCAGCCTTGGCGGGGGGGCCTACAATGAGCAGTTCTTC. This encodes CASSLGGGAYNEQFF.

This clone was counted between two and nine times. The chain couples TRBV18 to TRBJ1-1; possibly TRBD1 for D (5 bases). Trimming shortened V by 6 bases and J by 7 bases, and 15 bases separated the two germline ends. CDR3 length: 13 residues. Germline CDR1 KGHSH, CDR2 LQKENI. The chain's CDR3 is CASSPQQESEAFF. DNA for the CDR3: TGTGCCAGCTCGCCGCAACAGGAAAGTGAAGCTTTCTTT.

The chain joins TRBV6-4 to TRBJ1-2; 7 nucleotides agree with TRBD1. Germline values: CDR1 MRHNA, CDR2 SNTAGT. Unmatched junction bases numbered 9, after V lost 4 bases and J lost 7 bases. The CDR3 runs 14 residues. CDR3 sequence: CASSAEGQSSGYTF. CDR3 DNA: TGTGCCAGCAGTGCAGAGGGACAGTCCTCTGGCTACACCTTC.

A few counts support this clone. The rearrangement uses TRBV18 and TRBJ2-5; 8 nucleotides align to TRBD1. This CDR3 region has 14 residues. With V trimmed by 1 base and J by 2 bases, 0 bases remained unmatched. Germline V gives CDR1 KGHSH, CDR2 LQKENI. The CDR3 is CASSPRTGQETQYF. DNA for the CDR3: TGTGCCAGCTCACCACGGACAGGGCAAGAGACCCAGTACTTC.

A few counts support this clone. The rearrangement joins TRBV6-4 to TRBJ2-1, with 15 bases that match TRBD2. The trim removed 5 bases at V and 4 bases at J, leaving 3 bases unmatched. Germline values: CDR1 MRHNA, CDR2 SNTAGT. The CDR3 loop spans 16 amino acids. The CDR3: CASSRTSGGAYNEQFF. CDR3 DNA sequence: TGTGCCAGCAGTAGGACTAGCGGGGGGGCATACAATGAGCAGTTCTTC.

The chain's CDR3 is CASSDGAEYSYNEQFF. CDR3 DNA sequence: TGTGCCAGCAGTGACGGAGCGGAATACTCCTACAATGAGCAGTTCTTC. The chain combines TRBV6-4 with TRBJ2-1; TRBD2 is a possible D gene (5 bases). V gave up 2 bases and J gave up 0 bases, with 11 bases separating them. In germline, CDR1 is MRHNA, CDR2 SNTAGT. This CDR3 has 16 residues.

This clone showed up just a few times. The V and J genes are TRBV5-1 and TRBJ1-1; 11 bases map to TRBD1. With 4 bases clipped from V and 5 bases from J, the junction kept 7 bases outside the gene matches. CDR1 is SGHRS and CDR2 is YFSETQ in the germline V gene. CDR3 length equals 15 residues. The CDR3 reads CASSERTGGVTEAFF. The CDR3 coding sequence is TGCGCCAGCAGCGAGAGGACAGGGGGCGTGACTGAAGCTTTCTTT.

This clone was picked up a small number of times. The chain's CDR3 is CASSGTGQGNSPLHF. CDR3 bases: TGCGCCAGCAGCGGGACGGGACAGGGGAATTCACCCCTCCACTTT. The genes are TRBV5-1 and TRBJ1-6; 10 bases line up with TRBD1. There are 15 residues in the CDR3. Trimming at V came to 4 bases and at J to 7 bases, leaving 5 bases not matched to a gene. Germline V gene data show CDR1 as SGHRS and CDR2 as YFSETQ.

This clone was recorded at least ten times. CDR3 in amino acids: CATSRDLSRKTQYF. In DNA form, the CDR3 reads TGTGCCACCAGCAGAGATCTGTCTAGAAAGACCCAGTACTTC. This rearrangement joins TRBV15 to TRBJ2-5; D is uncertain. This CDR3 is built from 14 residues. Per germline, CDR1 LNHNV and CDR2 YYDKDF (reference sequence). V lost 0 bases, J lost 6 bases, and 11 bases lay in between.

The chain couples TRBV9 to TRBJ2-7; 14 bases are shared with TRBD2. Germline CDR1 reads SGDLS; CDR2 reads YYNGEE. The junction had 9 bases not matched to a gene; V was cut back by 0 bases and J by 1 base. This CDR3 has 19 amino acids. The DNA of the CDR3 is TGTGCCAGCAGCGTAGGGACTAGCGGGGGGAACCACTTATCCTACGAGCAGTACTTC. Its protein is CASSVGTSGGNHLSYEQYF.

A few counts support this clone. V and J are TRBV6-6 and TRBJ1-1; D may be TRBD1 (5 bases). Germline V gene lookup returns CDR1 MNHNY and CDR2 SVGAGI (reference sequence). The CDR3 extends over 14 amino acids. Trimming stripped 7 bases from V and 2 bases from J, with 14 bases between. The CDR3 nucleotides read TGTGCCAGCACTTCCAGGGTCGATAACACTGAAGCTTTCTTT. This encodes CASTSRVDNTEAFF.

This clone was observed a few times. The gene calls are TRBV5-1 and TRBJ2-3, with 8 bases aligning to TRBD1. The CDR3 totals 15 residues. The germline gives CDR1 SGHRS, CDR2 YFSETQ. With 0 bases clipped from V and 4 bases from J, the junction kept 4 bases outside the gene matches. CDR3 sequence: CASSLGGQASDTQYF. Written as DNA, the CDR3 is TGCGCCAGCAGCTTGGGGGGACAGGCCTCAGATACGCAGTATTTT.

The chain recombines TRBV29-1 with TRBJ1-1; D not certain. The V gene lost 7 bases and the J gene lost 5 bases, with 17 bases spanning the gap. CDR3 size: 13 residues. The germline V gene encodes CDR1 SQVTM and CDR2 ANQGSEA. CDR3 amino acids: CSGGGQPATEAFF. The CDR3 nucleotides are TGCAGCGGGGGAGGCCAGCCGGCGACTGAAGCTTTCTTT.

The sample holds a few counts of this clone. J is TRBJ2-3 and V is TRBV5-4; 8 bases align to TRBD2. The CDR3 contains 15 residues. Trimming cost V 2 bases and J 4 bases; bases outside gene matches: 6. Germline CDR1 is SGHNT and CDR2 is YYREEE (reference sequence). The CDR3 region is CASSFSGGGADTQYF. CDR3 nucleotide sequence: TGTGCCAGCAGCTTCAGCGGGGGTGGCGCAGATACGCAGTATTTT.

This clone was recorded at least ten times. The chain is built from TRBV29-1 and TRBJ1-2, with 8 bases aligning to TRBD1. Germline V gene data show CDR1 as SQVTM and CDR2 as ANQGSEA. This CDR3 contains 10 residues. The trim removed 5 bases at V and 8 bases at J, leaving 1 base unmatched. The CDR3 sequence: CSVSGGGYTF. In nucleotides, the CDR3 is TGCAGCGTTTCAGGGGGCGGCTACACCTTC.